The 9 T cell receptor beta chains given below trace back to one sample, sequenced in a study of cytomegalovirus exposure and HLA in healthy donors. Amplification used 60 Vbeta primers and 13 Jbeta primers. Repertoires were generated with immunoSEQ multiplex PCR, while TCRdb's copy carries only in-frame clones and drops some. The sample yields around 140,000 clones, approximately 71% seen once. The sequenced material came from PBMCs. These receptors came from a woman aged 55-70 years in good health and CMV-seronegative.

V and J are TRBV7-2 and TRBJ2-1, with D perhaps TRBD1 (5 bases). Deletions cut 5 bases from V and 8 bases from J, with 22 bases between. The CDR3 has 16 residues. CDR1 and CDR2 (germline): SGHTA, FQGNSA. In DNA, the CDR3 is TGTGCCAGCAGCGGTGCCAGACAGTCCCTCGTGTATGAGCAGTTCTTC. This translates into CASSGARQSLVYEQFF. Complete variable domain (other parts from reference TRBV7-2 and TRBJ2-1): GAGVSQSPSNKVTEKGKDVELRCDPISGHTALYWYRQSLGQGLEFLIYFQGNSAPDKSGLPSDRFSAERTGGSVSTLTIQRTQQEDSAVYLCASSGARQSLVYEQFFGPGTRLTVL.

This chain links TRBV28 with TRBJ1-1; tentatively, D is TRBD1 (6 bases). This CDR3 has 11 residues. Germline V gene sequence: CDR1 MDHEN, CDR2 SYDVKM. The V end was cut by 5 bases, the J end by 8 bases, with 9 bases between. The chain's CDR3 is CASSGGREAFF. CDR3 coding DNA: TGTGCCAGCAGTGGGGGCCGAGAAGCTTTCTTT.

This sequence joins TRBV18 and TRBJ2-7; 10 bases are shared with TRBD2. CDR1 KGHSH and CDR2 LQKENI come from the germline V gene. This CDR3 contains 15 residues. With V trimmed by 6 bases and J by 0 bases, 5 bases remained unmatched. CDR3 bases: TGTGCCAGCTCCCCCCGGACTAGCGGCTCCTACGAGCAGTACTTC. Translation: CASSPRTSGSYEQYF.

This clone was found a few times. The chain employs TRBV5-1 and TRBJ2-1; 9 bases agree with TRBD2. The CDR3 runs to 18 residues. Trimming cost V 2 bases and J 5 bases; bases outside gene matches: 14. Germline V gene sequence: CDR1 SGHRS, CDR2 YFSETQ. CDR3 nucleotides: TGCGCCAGCAGCTTAGGAGCTCCAAGCGGGAGGCCCCACAATGAGCAGTTCTTC. This sequence encodes CASSLGAPSGRPHNEQFF.

The gene calls are TRBV6-1 and TRBJ2-5, with D perhaps TRBD2 (6 bases). CDR3 length: 14 amino acids. V was cut by 2 bases and J by 3 bases, with 10 bases left in between. The V gene's germline CDR1 is MNHNS and CDR2 SASEGT. The CDR3 sequence is CASSELGGEETQYF. The CDR3 nucleotides read TGTGCCAGCAGTGAATTAGGAGGGGAAGAGACCCAGTACTTC.

The chain joins TRBV25-1 to TRBJ1-1; D perhaps matches TRBD1 (5 bases). V lost 8 bases to trimming and J lost 5 bases, with 15 bases between them. CDR3 length: 13 amino acids. Germline V CDR1 and CDR2: MGHDK, SYGVNS. CDR3: CASSQGVYTEAFF. The CDR3, as DNA: TGTGCCAGCTCCCAAGGGGTATATACTGAAGCTTTCTTT.

This sequence joins TRBV9 and TRBJ2-5; 12 bases match TRBD2. The CDR3 has 15 residues. The V and J ends lost 3 bases and 4 bases, in that order; junction bases with no gene match: 4. Germline CDR1 reads SGDLS; CDR2 reads YYNGEE. CDR3 region: CASSAGLAGRETQYF. CDR3 DNA: TGTGCCAGCAGCGCTGGACTAGCGGGGAGAGAGACCCAGTACTTC. The whole variable domain, remainder taken from reference TRBV9 and TRBJ2-5, is DSGVTQTPKHLITATGQRVTLRCSPRSGDLSVYWYQQSLDQGLQFLIQYYNGEERAKGNILERFSAQQFPDLHSELNLSSLELGDSALYFCASSAGLAGRETQYFGPGTRLLVL.

This chain links TRBV7-9 with TRBJ2-7; TRBD1 matches at 7 bases. Germline V CDR1 and CDR2: SEHNR, FQNEAQ (reference sequence). V dropped 6 bases and J dropped 0; count of bases not matched to a gene: 5. This CDR3 spans 14 amino acids. For the CDR3, the DNA is TGTGCCAGCAGTCCCGGGACAGACTCCTACGAGCAGTACTTC. Protein product: CASSPGTDSYEQYF.

The table lists this clone with a few counts. The chain recombines TRBV4-1 with TRBJ1-4; tentative D call: TRBD1 (6 bases). Per the germline V gene, CDR1 is MGHRA and CDR2 is YSYEKL. Trimming cost V 0 bases and J 7 bases, with 21 bases left between them. The CDR3 spans 18 residues. CDR3 DNA sequence: TGCGCCAGCAGCCAAGACAGGGTGCGGGGGACACCTAGTGAAAAACTGTTTTTT. It translates to CASSQDRVRGTPSEKLFF.